This T cell receptor beta chain was obtained from a study of blood T cell repertoires in COVID-19. J lost 6 bases, V lost 3 bases, and 8 bases had no gene match. The CDR3 totals 15 residues. CDR1 and CDR2 from the germline V gene are SGHRS and YFSETQ. Here immunoSEQ multiplex PCR was the method, and the copy in TCRdb shows in-frame clones only, minus some. The data contain fewer than 500,000 clones, 80% to 90% of them seen just once; the ten biggest clones take up 0.9% to 1.2%. This clone came up once. The receptor's source is a man aged 30-40 years who had recovered from COVID-19. The chain joins TRBV5-1 to TRBJ2-7, with TRBD1 matching 11 bases. Sequencing input: PBMCs or T cells enriched from blood (not recorded which). CDR3 amino acids: CASSWGAGTGGEQYF. The CDR3 DNA follows: TGCGCCAGCAGCTGGGGAGCCGGGACAGGGGGCGAGCAGTACTTC.